These T cell receptor beta chains were read from a single sample in a study of T and B cells in COVID-19 patients. TCRdb re-derived calls from the multiplex PCR reads in MiXCR, one entry per CDR3 protein. The repertoire consists of fewer than 14,000 distinct CDR3 sequences, with more than 30% occurring once and the leading ten covering approximately 14%. The sample comprised blood. These receptors all come from a human donor with active COVID-19. CDR3s include the opening cysteine and the closing phenylalanine or tryptophan. D genes are given only for firm matches. Where a row states a size, it is once, few, many or the class of an expanded clone; other rows omit it.

CDR3 | DNA | J | D | size | V
CASSGRGFVNEQFF | TGTGCCAGCAGCGGCAGGGGATTCGTCAATGAGCAGTTCTTC | TRBJ2-1 | . | medium-sized | TRBV6-5
CASSDHGTPGGYNEQFF | TGTGCCAGCAGTGACCACGGGACCCCCGGGGGATACAATGAGCAGTTCTTC | TRBJ2-1 | . | few | TRBV12-3/TRBV12-4
CASSSENEQFF | TGTGCCAGCAGTTCCGAGAATGAGCAGTTCTTC | TRBJ2-1 | . | medium-sized | TRBV12-3/TRBV12-4
CASRGTSGGSNTGELFF | TGTGCCAGCAGAGGGACTAGCGGGGGGTCGAACACCGGGGAGCTGTTTTTT | TRBJ2-2 | TRBD2 | medium-sized | TRBV6-6
CASSFRVNNPLTPLHF | TGTGCCAGCAGCTTCAGGGTTAATAATCCCCTGACACCCCTCCACTTT | TRBJ1-6 | . | . | TRBV13
CASSFSADTGELFF | TGTGCCAGCAGCTTTAGCGCGGACACCGGGGAGCTGTTTTTT | TRBJ2-2 | . | few | TRBV7-6
CASSPHGDRIGQFF | TGTGCCAGCAGTCCCCACGGGGACAGAATTGGGCAGTTCTTC | TRBJ2-1 | TRBD1 | . | TRBV12-3/TRBV12-4
CAWRTENQPQHF | TGTGCCTGGAGGACAGAAAATCAGCCCCAGCATTTT | TRBJ1-5 | . | . | TRBV30
CASSLRGPGIGNEKLFF | TGTGCCAGCAGTTTAAGGGGGCCGGGGATCGGGAATGAAAAACTGTTTTTT | TRBJ1-4 | TRBD1 | . | TRBV12-3/TRBV12-4
CASSRFGLAGAHKNIQYF | TGTGCCAGTAGTAGGTTCGGACTAGCGGGGGCCCACAAAAACATTCAGTACTTC | TRBJ2-4 | TRBD2 | . | TRBV19
CASRRVPSTDTQYF | TGTGCCAGCCGGCGGGTCCCTAGCACAGATACGCAGTATTTT | TRBJ2-3 | . | . | TRBV11-1
CASSLKGTGADEQFF | TGTGCCAGCAGCTTGAAGGGGACAGGGGCGGATGAGCAGTTCTTC | TRBJ2-1 | TRBD1 | . | TRBV5-4
CASSELTGQETQYF | TGTGCCAGCAGTGAGTTGACAGGGCAAGAGACCCAGTACTTC | TRBJ2-5 | TRBD1 | . | TRBV12-3/TRBV12-4
CASSLREQGINQPQHF | TGTGCCAGCAGCTTGAGGGAACAAGGAATCAATCAGCCCCAGCATTTT | TRBJ1-5 | . | . | TRBV5-4
CASSPRAARGEKLFF | TGTGCCAGCTCACCACGTGCGGCGAGGGGTGAAAAACTGTTTTTT | TRBJ1-4 | . | few | TRBV18